The clone carrying this TCR beta chain was recorded at least ten times. This sample was taken from a study of T cells in Graves' hyperthyroidism and ophthalmopathy. The CDR3 runs to 15 residues. The germline V and J ends were trimmed by 1 base and 8 bases, with 15 bases remaining between them. Germline V gene sequence: CDR1 MNHNS, CDR2 SASEGT. RNA transcripts provided the source from which TCR beta CDR3 regions were amplified. In the first-round RT-PCR of the TCR CDR3, the HTBI primer set was used. TCRdb ran MiXCR on the multiplex PCR reads and lists one entry per CDR3 protein. The sample has a few hundred thousand distinct CDR3 sequences, about 15% seen once.

The sequenced material came from blood. The TCR comes from a woman between 18 and 30 years old with Graves' ophthalmopathy. The V call is TRBV6-1, the J call TRBJ2-1; the D gene is possibly TRBD1 (6 bases). The CDR3 reads CASSEEGGSGHEQFF. CDR3 DNA: TGTGCCAGCAGTGAAGAAGGGGGTAGTGGGCATGAGCAGTTCTTC.